Presented here are 2 T cell receptor beta chains from one specimen sequenced in a study of blood T cell repertoires in COVID-19. Repertoires were generated with immunoSEQ multiplex PCR, while TCRdb's copy carries only in-frame clones and drops some. Of fewer than 40,000 clones in the sample, around nine tenths were seen once. The sequenced sample was peripheral blood. These receptors came from a man between 60 and 75 years old with active COVID-19.

The chain recombines TRBV28 with TRBJ2-7, with 12 bases fitting TRBD1. Germline lookup yields CDR1 MDHEN and CDR2 SYDVKM. CDR3 length: 15 residues. The trim removed 6 bases at V and 4 bases at J, leaving 7 bases unmatched. CDR3 nucleotide sequence: TGTGCCAGCAGCCCAGGGGGACAGGGGGCTTACGAGCAGTACTTC. Protein sequence: CASSPGGQGAYEQYF. The full variable domain, its missing parts supplied by reference TRBV28 and TRBJ2-7, is DVKVTQSSRYLVKRTGEKVFLECVQDMDHENMFWYRQDPGLGLRLIYFSYDVKMKEKGDIPEGYSVSREKKERFSLILESASTNQTSMYLCASSPGGQGAYEQYFGPGTRLTVT.

The chain recombines TRBV18 with TRBJ1-6; the match to TRBD1 covers 10 bases. V gave up 3 bases and J gave up 6 bases; unmatched junction bases: 8. The CDR3 length is 17 residues. CDR1 and CDR2 from the germline V gene are KGHSH and LQKENI. The CDR3 is CASSPPRTGGLNSPLHF. For the CDR3, the DNA is TGTGCCAGCTCACCTCCCCGGACAGGGGGTCTTAATTCACCCCTCCACTTT.